The clone carrying this T cell receptor (beta chain) was recorded a few times. The ends lost 7 bases at V and 7 bases at J; junction bases unmatched: 3. Germline V gives CDR1 WSHSY, CDR2 SAAADI. The CDR3 covers 12 residues. Individual cDNA molecules each received unique molecular identifiers attached to them. TCRdb reanalysed the 5' RACE reads using MiXCR and keeps one entry per CDR3 protein. Found here are 26,000 or so distinct CDR3 sequences, 4.5% to 6% of them singletons; the top ten hold 3% to 5%. These data originate in a study of early T cells in non-severe SARS-CoV-2 infection. In the study overall: Sequenced material consisted of bulk RNA (from unsorted whole blood), and chains were unpaired.

Sequencing input: whole blood. The chain recombines TRBV10-2 with TRBJ2-1; 8 nucleotides match TRBD1. This receptor was obtained from an adult who was a healthcare worker with PCR-confirmed SARS-CoV-2 infection or an uninfected control (not recorded which). CDR3 bases: TGCGCCAGCACTCACAGGGGGAATGAGCAGTTCTTC. Amino acids: CASTHRGNEQFF.